The source of this TCR beta chain is a study of CD8+CD57+ T cells in acquired aplastic anemia. Overall study findings and caveats: There were about 27 CD8+ CDR3 sequences that occurred in both patients and controls.

V lost 6 bases and J 4 bases, leaving 15 bases between the germline ends. The CDR3 runs 13 residues. The V gene's germline CDR1 is SQVTM and CDR2 ANQGSEA. A word on this clonotype: Its specificity is unknown.

Profiling of TCR beta VDJ combinations and CDR3 sequences used genomic DNA as template. TCRdb reanalysed the reads using MiXCR and keeps one entry per CDR3 protein. The data show 100,000 to 150,000 distinct CDR3 sequences, 30% to 45% seen once. Selection for sequencing was limited to patients who had shown CD8+CD57+ cell expansion by flow cytometry. The chain combines TRBV29-1 with TRBJ1-2, with TRBD1 as a possible D gene (5 bases). The sequenced material came from sorted CD4+, CD8+, or CD8+CD57+ T cells (not recorded which) from PBMCs. The receptor's source is a human donor with aplastic anemia. CDR3 DNA sequence: TGCAGCGTGCCGGAAAACCAGGGCTATGGCTACACCTTC. This codes for CSVPENQGYGYTF.